This passage covers 24 T cell receptor beta chains from one sample sequenced in a study of radiotherapy plus CTLA-4 blockade in lung cancer. Sequenced by immunoSEQ multiplex PCR; TCRdb stores in-frame clones only, minus some. The sample has tens of thousands of clones; around 74% are singletons. The material was peripheral blood, obtained from a patient treated with radiotherapy plus ipilimumab. Receptors originate from a human donor with non-small cell lung cancer whose response to radiotherapy plus ipilimumab could not be evaluated.

This clone has more than one count but fewer than ten. The J gene is TRBJ2-1, the V gene TRBV19, with TRBD2 matching over 7 bases. The CDR3 covers 20 residues. V was pared by 6 bases and J by 0 bases, with 20 bases of the junction left unmatched. Germline V gene data show CDR1 as LNHDA and CDR2 as SQIVND (reference sequence). CDR3 DNA: TGTGCCAGTAGCCCCGAGAGTGTTTCCTGGCGGGAGTACTCCTACAATGAGCAGTTCTTC. Its translation is CASSPESVSWREYSYNEQFF. Drawing the rest from reference TRBV19 and TRBJ2-1, the complete variable domain is DGGITQSPKYLFRKEGQNVTLSCEQNLNHDAMYWYRQDPGQGLRLIYYSQIVNDFQKGDIAEGYSVSREKKESFPLTVTSAQKNPTAFYLCASSPESVSWREYSYNEQFFGPGTRLTVL.

This clone is a singleton in its sample. The chain uses TRBV9 and TRBJ2-7; TRBD2 matches 7 bases. Trimming at V came to 1 base and at J to 0 bases, leaving 7 bases not matched to a gene. Germline V gene lookup returns CDR1 SGDLS and CDR2 YYNGEE. This CDR3 has 16 amino acids. The DNA of the CDR3 is TGTGCCAGCAGCGTAAGGCCTAGCGGTAGCTCCTACGAGCAGTACTTC. This sequence encodes CASSVRPSGSSYEQYF.

The J gene is TRBJ2-2, the V gene TRBV4-2; 10 bases align to TRBD1. Germline assignment: CDR1 LGHNA and CDR2 YNFKEQ. CDR3 length: 18 residues. V was clipped by 1 base and J by 4 bases; unmatched bases: 9. CDR3 region: CASSQGLRDRGGTGELFF. For the CDR3, the DNA is TGTGCCAGCAGCCAAGGCCTCCGGGACAGGGGCGGCACCGGGGAGCTGTTTTTT.

This clone was found many times. The V gene is TRBV7-9, the J gene TRBJ1-1; D is possibly TRBD1 (5 bases). This CDR3 spans 14 amino acids. V was pared by 5 bases and J by 4 bases, with 14 bases between. Per the germline V gene, CDR1 is SEHNR and CDR2 is FQNEAQ (reference sequence). The CDR3 bases are TGTGCCAGCAGCATATCAGGGTCAGCCACTGAAGCTTTCTTT. Translated, it gives CASSISGSATEAFF.

To note about this clone: Other DNA sequences in the same sample also yield this CDR3. The chain links TRBV25-1 to TRBJ1-1; no reliable D call. With 0 bases removed from V and 4 bases from J, the gap between germline ends came to 6 bases. The CDR3 is made up of 13 amino acids. Looked up from germline, CDR1 is MGHDK and CDR2 is SYGVNS. The CDR3: CASSEYQATEAFF. DNA for the CDR3: TGTGCCAGCAGTGAATATCAAGCCACTGAAGCTTTCTTT.

V is TRBV5-1 and J is TRBJ2-1; 7 positions match TRBD2. Germline V gene data show CDR1 as SGHRS and CDR2 as YFSETQ. With V trimmed by 0 bases and J by 10 bases, 7 bases remained unmatched. The CDR3 extends over 14 amino acids. The CDR3 bases are TGCGCCAGCAGCTTGGTTAGCACTAGCGTGGAGCAGTTCTTC. This translates into CASSLVSTSVEQFF.

This chain connects TRBV15 to TRBJ2-5; 9 bases agree with TRBD1. The J call may be wrong; the DNA end is better matched by TRBJ2-7. The CDR3 spans 14 residues. In germline, CDR1 is LNHNV, CDR2 YYDKDF (reference sequence). This chain's CDR3 is CATSRRQGGNEQYF. The CDR3 nucleotides read TGTGCCACCAGCAGAAGACAGGGGGGGAACGAGCAGTACTTC.

The chain couples TRBV11-2 to TRBJ1-4; D unresolved. In germline, CDR1 is SGHAT, CDR2 FQNNGV. With 0 bases removed from V and 8 bases from J, the gap between germline ends came to 10 bases. This CDR3 is built from 14 residues. Written as DNA, the CDR3 is TGTGCCAGCAGCTTAGATCGGGGTTACGAAAAACTGTTTTTT. It encodes CASSLDRGYEKLFF.

This CDR3 reads CASSFGVATYEQYF. The CDR3, as DNA: TGTGCCAGCAGCTTCGGGGTGGCCACCTACGAGCAGTACTTC. This chain links TRBV7-9 with TRBJ2-7; TRBD2 is a possible D gene (5 bases). The CDR3 is made up of 14 amino acids. V lost 3 bases and J 2 bases, leaving 11 bases between the germline ends. Germline CDR1 and CDR2: SEHNR and FQNEAQ (reference sequence).

The chain employs TRBV5-1 and TRBJ2-6, with 8 positions matching TRBD1. Per germline, CDR1 SGHRS and CDR2 YFSETQ. Losses at the gene ends were 2 bases for V and 2 bases for J; bases not matched to a gene: 9. The CDR3 covers 18 residues. CDR3 DNA sequence: TGCGCCAGCAGCTTTTCAGGACAGGGCTTGACTGGGGCCAACGTCCTGACTTTC. Its protein is CASSFSGQGLTGANVLTF. The full variable domain, completed using reference TRBV5-1 and TRBJ2-6, is KAGVTQTPRYLIKTRGQQVTLSCSPISGHRSVSWYQQTPGQGLQFLFEYFSETQRNKGNFPGRFSGRQFSNSRSEMNVSTLELGDSALYLCASSFSGQGLTGANVLTFGAGSRLTVL.

V and J are TRBV19 and TRBJ2-3, with 8 bases fitting TRBD1. The trim removed 7 bases at V and 1 base at J, leaving 1 base unmatched. The CDR3 contains 13 residues. Germline CDR1 and CDR2: LNHDA and SQIVND (reference sequence). Here the CDR3 reads CASKDRGTDTQYF. The CDR3 DNA follows: TGTGCCAGTAAGGACAGGGGCACAGATACGCAGTATTTT.

The chain uses TRBV7-9 and TRBJ1-5; 7 bases match TRBD1. CDR1 is SEHNR and CDR2 is FQNEAQ in the germline V gene (reference sequence). The ends lost 0 bases at V and 4 bases at J; junction bases unmatched: 3. The CDR3 covers 15 residues. This CDR3 is CASSLALTGNQPQHF. In nucleotides, the CDR3 is TGTGCCAGCAGCTTAGCCTTGACAGGGAATCAGCCCCAGCATTTT.

The V call is TRBV11-3, the J call TRBJ2-5; possibly TRBD1 for D (6 bases). Germline CDR1 reads SGHNT; CDR2 reads YENEEA. The CDR3 runs 15 residues. V was clipped by 5 bases and J by 1 base, with 14 bases between them. CDR3: CASSHTGLAQETQYF. DNA of the CDR3: TGTGCCAGCAGCCATACAGGGTTAGCCCAAGAGACCCAGTACTTC.

This chain links TRBV30 with TRBJ1-5, with a tentative D call TRBD1 (5 bases). The ends were cut back, 2 bases at V and 4 bases at J, with 12 bases in the middle. The V gene's germline CDR1 is GTSNPN and CDR2 SVGIG (reference sequence). This CDR3 comprises 14 residues. CDR3 in DNA: TGTGCCTGGAGTTGGTTAGGGGATAATCAGCCCCAGCATTTT. Protein product: CAWSWLGDNQPQHF.

The V call is TRBV30, the J call TRBJ2-7; D is possibly TRBD2 (5 bases). CDR1 and CDR2 from the germline V gene are GTSNPN and SVGIG (reference sequence). V was pared by 0 bases and J by 2 bases, with 26 bases between. The CDR3 contains 19 residues. In nucleotides, the CDR3 is TGTGCCTGGAGTGTACTAGTTGTGCGTCCAGAAAGACCCACCTACGAGCAGTACTTC. Translation: CAWSVLVVRPERPTYEQYF.

This chain uses TRBV4-1 with TRBJ2-3; 13 bases fit TRBD2. Germline loops: CDR1 MGHRA, CDR2 YSYEKL. The CDR3 consists of 16 residues. With 5 bases clipped from V and 4 bases from J, the junction kept 6 bases outside the gene matches. CDR3 sequence reads: CASSIGTSGTPDTQYF. The CDR3 DNA follows: TGCGCCAGCAGCATTGGGACTAGCGGGACCCCAGATACGCAGTATTTT.

The V and J genes are TRBV12-5 and TRBJ1-5; D is possibly TRBD1 (6 bases). The germline V gene encodes CDR1 LGHNT and CDR2 FRNRAP. The CDR3 sequence is 14 residues long. Trimming pared 5 bases from V and 3 bases from J, leaving 11 bases between. The CDR3 DNA sequence: TGTGCTAGTGGTCATGGACAGTCCAATCAGCCCCAGCATTTT. It translates to CASGHGQSNQPQHF.

The genes are TRBV27 and TRBJ1-4; 10 bases align to TRBD1. The germline V gene has CDR1 MNHEY and CDR2 SMNVEV (reference sequence). This CDR3 has 15 amino acids. J gave up 7 bases and V 6 bases, and 8 bases lay outside the gene matches. CDR3 DNA: TGTGCCAGCAGCTCGCACGGACAGGGGGGTGAAAAACTGTTTTTT. It is translated as CASSSHGQGGEKLFF. Drawing the rest from reference TRBV27 and TRBJ1-4, the complete variable domain is EAQVTQNPRYLITVTGKKLTVTCSQNMNHEYMSWYRQDPGLGLRQIYYSMNVEVTDKGDVPEGYKVSRKEKRNFPLILESPSPNQTSLYFCASSSHGQGGEKLFFGSGTQLSVL.

The chain has TRBV27 and TRBJ2-1, with 7 nucleotides matching TRBD2. The germline V gene has CDR1 MNHEY and CDR2 SMNVEV (reference sequence). The junction had 10 bases not matched to a gene; V was cut back by 3 bases and J by 2 bases. The CDR3 is 17 residues long. CDR3 sequence (DNA): TGTGCCAGCAGTTTGGGGGTCGGGAGGAACCCCTACAATGAGCAGTTCTTC. Amino acid sequence: CASSLGVGRNPYNEQFF.

The CDR3 DNA reads TGCGCCAGCAGCCAGTATGAGACGACAGATAGCAATCAGCCCCAGCATTTT. This translates into CASSQYETTDSNQPQHF. The genes are TRBV4-1 and TRBJ1-5, with D perhaps matching TRBD1 (5 bases). Trimming cost V 3 bases and J 0 bases, with 15 bases left between them. CDR3 length equals 17 residues. Germline values: CDR1 MGHRA, CDR2 YSYEKL.

In its sample, this clone ranks as medium-sized (0.01 to 0.1%). The chain joins TRBV6-6 to TRBJ2-7; D is unresolved. The length of the CDR3 is 14 residues. V dropped 0 bases and J dropped 1 base, with 7 bases sitting between them. CDR1 is MNHNY, CDR2 SVGAGI, per germline (reference sequence). CDR3 sequence reads: CASSYSTESYEQYF. The DNA for the CDR3 is TGTGCCAGCAGTTACTCTACAGAGTCCTACGAGCAGTACTTC.

This clone was detected a few times. The CDR3 nucleotides are TGTGCCAGCAGTTACTCGGGAGAGTGGACAGGCGAAAAACTGTTTTTT. Its translation: CASSYSGEWTGEKLFF. The V gene is TRBV6-5, the J gene TRBJ1-4; TRBD1 matches at 7 bases. The CDR3 runs 16 residues. Germline CDR1 MNHEY, CDR2 SVGAGI. V shed 0 bases, J shed 8 bases, and the junction held 9 bases outside the gene matches.

The rearrangement joins TRBV18 to TRBJ2-2; unclear D gene. CDR1 is KGHSH and CDR2 is LQKENI in the germline V gene. This CDR3 spans 13 amino acids. Deletions cut 0 bases from V and 6 bases from J, with 5 bases between. The CDR3 DNA reads as TGTGCCAGCTCACCACCGGGCTCCGGGGAGCTGTTTTTT. It specifies CASSPPGSGELFF.

The J gene is TRBJ1-2, the V gene TRBV6-5; a possible D gene is TRBD1 (5 bases). The CDR3 is 15 residues long. Trimming stripped 5 bases from V and 2 bases from J, with 15 bases between. Germline CDR1 is MNHEY and CDR2 is SVGAGI. DNA for the CDR3: TGTGCCAGCAGTGCCCGGGGGGGGTGGAACTATGGCTACACCTTC. It is translated as CASSARGGWNYGYTF.